A selection of T cell receptor beta chains follows, all from one sample in a study of shared clonotypes between healthy human individuals. Clones were read by immunoSEQ multiplex PCR, and TCRdb kept only the in-frame ones, dropping some. Of around 980,000 clones listed, 70% to 80% are singletons. What was sequenced was memory CD4+ T cells from PBMCs. The receptors stem from a man younger than 30 in good health. Some clones in this sample may be carry-over from other donors' samples. Each CDR3 is given with its conserved first and last residue. The D gene is left open where the match is weak. Clone size is not always given. Where it is, it says once, few, many or a class for expanded clones.

>NA|TRBJ1-4|NA|TRBV4-2
CASSPGSRGRVEKLFF
TGTGCCAGCAGCCCCGGGTCCCGGGGCCGGGTTGAAAAACTGTTTTTT
>NA|TRBJ2-7|NA|TRBV7-8
CASSFDSWGEQYF
TGTGCCAGCAGCTTCGATTCCTGGGGGGAGCAGTACTTC
>TRBD1|TRBJ1-1|NA|TRBV28
CASSFLRDSLAEAFF
TGTGCCAGCAGTTTCCTAAGGGACAGCCTTGCTGAAGCTTTCTTT
>NA|TRBJ2-6|many|TRBV30
CAWSIDSGANVLTF
TGTGCCTGGAGTATTGACTCTGGGGCCAACGTCCTGACTTTC
>NA|TRBJ2-7|NA|TRBV10-3
CAISEPTNDRALGRNEQYF
TGTGCCATCAGTGAGCCGACAAACGACCGGGCCCTCGGACGGAACGAGCAGTACTTC
>NA|TRBJ1-3|NA|TRBV7-9
CASSLDTRHSGNTIYF
TGTGCCAGCAGCCTTGACACCAGACACTCTGGAAACACCATATATTTT
>NA|TRBJ2-3|NA|TRBV30
CAWSSGLRADTQYF
TGTGCCTGGAGTAGCGGACTCCGGGCAGATACGCAGTATTTT
>NA|TRBJ2-5|once|TRBV4-2
CASSPIVAPAGETQYF
TGTGCCAGCAGCCCTATCGTGGCGCCGGCCGGGGAGACCCAGTACTTC
>NA|TRBJ2-3|few|TRBV6-1
CASSPRASGDTQYF
TGTGCCAGCAGTCCGCGGGCCTCGGGGGATACGCAGTATTTT
>NA|TRBJ2-5|NA|TRBV5-7
CASSHRLFWMTQYF
TGTGCCAGCAGCCACCGACTATTCTGGATGACCCAGTACTTC
>NA|TRBJ2-7|NA|TRBV28
CASSFSSWRGEQYF
TGTGCCAGCAGTTTTAGCTCGTGGAGGGGCGAGCAGTACTTC
>NA|TRBJ1-5|NA|TRBV30
CAWSPGQGPINQPQHF
TGTGCCTGGAGTCCGGGCCAGGGGCCAATCAATCAGCCCCAGCATTTT
>NA|TRBJ1-1|NA|TRBV6-6
CASSYSEGGNTEAFF
TGTGCCAGCAGTTACTCTGAGGGAGGGAACACTGAAGCTTTCTTT
>NA|TRBJ2-2|NA|TRBV4-2
CASSGRWGYQGTGELFF
TGTGCCAGCAGCGGGCGTTGGGGATATCAGGGCACCGGGGAGCTGTTTTTT
>NA|TRBJ2-1|NA|TRBV4-2
CASSPSAGLHNEQFF
TGTGCCAGCAGCCCCTCCGCGGGGTTGCACAATGAGCAGTTCTTC
>TRBD1|TRBJ2-7|NA|TRBV2
CASRRTSAGGEQYF
TGTGCCAGCAGACGGACCTCGGCAGGGGGAGAGCAGTACTTC
>NA|TRBJ1-2|NA|TRBV2
CASYLQGAYGYTF
TGTGCCAGCTACCTACAGGGAGCCTATGGCTACACCTTC
>TRBD1|TRBJ1-2|NA|TRBV5-6
CASSTDRVGYGYTF
TGTGCCAGCAGCACAGACAGGGTTGGCTATGGCTACACCTTC
>TRBD2|TRBJ2-1|many|TRBV2
CASSEGLAEGYNEQFF
TGTGCCAGCAGTGAAGGGCTAGCGGAGGGGTACAATGAGCAGTTCTTC
>NA|TRBJ2-3|NA|TRBV5-4
CASSQGGGTDTQYF
TGTGCCAGCAGTCAGGGGGGTGGAACAGATACGCAGTATTTT
>NA|TRBJ2-7|NA|TRBV5-4
CASSFTGAIHEQYF
TGTGCCAGCAGCTTTACTGGGGCAATACACGAGCAGTACTTC
>NA|TRBJ1-1|NA|TRBV7-9
CASSGQGTEAFF
TGTGCCAGCAGCGGGCAGGGCACTGAAGCTTTCTTT
>NA|TRBJ1-3|NA|TRBV20-1
CSVLSGNTIYF
TGCAGTGTTCTCTCTGGAAACACCATATATTTT
>NA|TRBJ1-5|few|TRBV19
CASRRRGRGNQPQHF
TGTGCCAGTAGGCGCAGAGGGCGCGGCAATCAGCCCCAGCATTTT
>NA|TRBJ1-3|NA|TRBV30
CAWSVGFTGNTIYF
TGTGCCTGGAGTGTTGGGTTTACTGGAAACACCATATATTTT
>NA|TRBJ2-5|few|TRBV7-3
CASSLDGETQYF
TGTGCCAGCAGCTTAGATGGGGAGACCCAGTACTTC
>NA|TRBJ2-7|NA|TRBV20-1
CSAYAGYEQYF
TGCAGTGCCTATGCGGGCTACGAGCAGTACTTC
>NA|TRBJ2-3|once|TRBV30
CAWKLSGGTDTQYF
TGTGCCTGGAAGTTAAGCGGTGGCACAGATACGCAGTATTTT
>NA|TRBJ2-1|NA|TRBV30
CAWSAGPYNEQFF
TGTGCCTGGAGTGCGGGACCTTACAATGAGCAGTTCTTC
>NA|TRBJ2-7|NA|TRBV7-9
CASSFGTDNEQYF
TGTGCCAGCAGCTTTGGGACTGATAACGAGCAGTACTTC
>NA|TRBJ2-7|NA|TRBV5-5
CASSLEDRYEQYF
TGTGCCAGCAGCTTGGAAGACAGGTACGAGCAGTACTTC
>TRBD1|TRBJ2-7|NA|TRBV5-1
CASSSTGVNEQYF
TGCGCCAGCAGCTCGACAGGGGTCAACGAGCAGTACTTC
>TRBD2|TRBJ2-1|NA|TRBV9
CASSSTSGLYNEQFF
TGTGCCAGCAGCTCGACTAGCGGGCTGTACAATGAGCAGTTCTTC
>NA|TRBJ1-5|many|TRBV6-6
CASSAGVDSNQPQHF
TGTGCCAGCAGTGCAGGAGTAGATAGCAATCAGCCCCAGCATTTT
>NA|TRBJ2-6|NA|TRBV29-1
CSVPSSNSGANVLTF
TGCAGCGTCCCGAGCTCGAACTCTGGGGCCAACGTCCTGACTTTC
>NA|TRBJ1-2|few|TRBV6-5
CASSPREEYGYTF
TGTGCCAGCAGCCCGAGGGAAGAGTATGGCTACACCTTC
>NA|TRBJ2-7|NA|TRBV5-4
CASSLDGISYEQYF
TGTGCCAGCAGCTTGGACGGGATCTCCTACGAGCAGTACTTC
>NA|TRBJ2-5|few|TRBV25-1
CASSRRDWYQETQYF
TGTGCCAGCAGCAGAAGGGATTGGTACCAAGAGACCCAGTACTTC
>NA|TRBJ1-1|few|TRBV20-1
CSAGTRTAPF
TGCAGTGCGGGTACTCGGACAGCCCCCTTT
>TRBD1|TRBJ1-3|NA|TRBV5-1
CASSSSGGSGNTIYF
TGCGCCAGCAGCTCATCAGGGGGGTCTGGAAACACCATATATTTT
>NA|TRBJ2-1|NA|TRBV6-1
CASSETRYNEQFF
TGTGCCAGCAGTGAAACTCGATACAATGAGCAGTTCTTC
>NA|TRBJ2-1|NA|TRBV11-2
CASSGSDGTSYNEQFF
TGTGCCAGCAGCGGGTCGGACGGGACTTCCTACAATGAGCAGTTCTTC
>NA|TRBJ1-1|NA|TRBV5-4
CASSSPRNTEAFF
TGTGCCAGCAGCTCCCCAAGGAACACTGAAGCTTTCTTT
>NA|TRBJ2-5|once|TRBV11-2
CASSLVWGVGETQYF
TGTGCCAGCAGCTTAGTATGGGGGGTAGGAGAGACCCAGTACTTC
>NA|TRBJ1-1|many|TRBV5-1
CASSSSAGATQEAFF
TGCGCCAGCAGCTCCTCCGCGGGGGCCACGCAGGAAGCTTTCTTT
>TRBD1|TRBJ1-2|NA|TRBV11-2
CASSSRTGWLYGYTF
TGTGCCAGCAGCTCTCGGACAGGGTGGCTCTATGGCTACACCTTC